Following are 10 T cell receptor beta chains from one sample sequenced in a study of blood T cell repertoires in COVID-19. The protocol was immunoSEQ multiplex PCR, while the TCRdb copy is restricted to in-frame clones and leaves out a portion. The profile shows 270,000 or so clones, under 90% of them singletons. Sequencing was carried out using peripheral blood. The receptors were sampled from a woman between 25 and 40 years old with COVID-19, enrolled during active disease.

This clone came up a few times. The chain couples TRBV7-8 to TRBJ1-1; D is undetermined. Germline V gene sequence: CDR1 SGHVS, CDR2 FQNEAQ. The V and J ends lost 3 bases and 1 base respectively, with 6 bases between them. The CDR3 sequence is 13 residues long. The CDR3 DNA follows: TGTGCCAGCAGCTTGGCACAGAACACTGAAGCTTTCTTT. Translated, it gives CASSLAQNTEAFF. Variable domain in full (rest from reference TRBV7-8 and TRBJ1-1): GAGVSQSPRYKVAKRGQDVALRCDPISGHVSLFWYQQALGQGPEFLTYFQNEAQLDKSGLPSDRFFAERPEGSVSTLKIQRTQQEDSAVYLCASSLAQNTEAFFGQGTRLTVV.

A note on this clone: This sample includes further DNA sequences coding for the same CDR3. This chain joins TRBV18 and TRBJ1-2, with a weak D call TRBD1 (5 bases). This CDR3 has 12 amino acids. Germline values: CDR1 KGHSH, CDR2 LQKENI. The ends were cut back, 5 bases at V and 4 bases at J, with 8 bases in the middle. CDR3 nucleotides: TGTGCCAGCTCAACGGACACCTATGGCTACACCTTC. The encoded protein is CASSTDTYGYTF.

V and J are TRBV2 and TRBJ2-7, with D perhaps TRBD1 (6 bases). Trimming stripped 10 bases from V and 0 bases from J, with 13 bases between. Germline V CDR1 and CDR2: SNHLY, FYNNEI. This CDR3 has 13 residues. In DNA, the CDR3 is TGTGCCACCGACAGGAACCCCTCCTACGAGCAGTACTTC. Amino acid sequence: CATDRNPSYEQYF.

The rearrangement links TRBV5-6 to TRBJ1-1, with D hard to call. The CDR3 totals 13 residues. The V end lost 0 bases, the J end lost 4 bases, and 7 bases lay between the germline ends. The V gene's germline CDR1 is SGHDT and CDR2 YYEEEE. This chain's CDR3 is CASSLVGVTEAFF. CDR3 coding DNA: TGTGCCAGCAGCTTGGTCGGGGTCACTGAAGCTTTCTTT.

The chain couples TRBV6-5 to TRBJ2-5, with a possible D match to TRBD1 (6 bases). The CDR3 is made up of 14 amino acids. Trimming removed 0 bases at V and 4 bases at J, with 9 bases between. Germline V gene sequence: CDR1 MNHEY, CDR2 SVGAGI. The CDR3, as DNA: TGTGCCAGCAGTTACTCAGGGGGTCCAGAGACCCAGTACTTC. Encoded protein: CASSYSGGPETQYF.

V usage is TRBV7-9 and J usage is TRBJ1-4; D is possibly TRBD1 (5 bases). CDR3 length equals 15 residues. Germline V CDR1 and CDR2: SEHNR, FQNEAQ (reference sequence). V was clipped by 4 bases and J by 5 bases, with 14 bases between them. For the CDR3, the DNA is TGTGCCAGCAGCTCCGAAACAGGCTCGAATGAAAAACTGTTTTTT. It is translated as CASSSETGSNEKLFF.

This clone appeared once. CDR3 sequence (DNA): TGCAGTGCTAGTGGACTAGGGGGCTCGACATCGGGCTACGAGCAGTACTTC. Amino acids: CSASGLGGSTSGYEQYF. The chain combines TRBV20-1 with TRBJ2-7; either TRBD1 or TRBD2 may supply D (7 bases each). Trimming stripped 3 bases from V and 3 bases from J, with 24 bases between. Germline CDR1 DFQATT, CDR2 SNEGSKA (reference sequence). The CDR3 has 17 residues.

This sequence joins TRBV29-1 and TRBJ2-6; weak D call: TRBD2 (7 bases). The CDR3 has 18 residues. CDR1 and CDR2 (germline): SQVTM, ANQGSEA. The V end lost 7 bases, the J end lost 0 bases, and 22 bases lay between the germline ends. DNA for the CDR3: TGCAGCGCGCTCGGGGGGCCCCACTCTCTCTCTGGGGCCAACGTCCTGACTTTC. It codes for CSALGGPHSLSGANVLTF.

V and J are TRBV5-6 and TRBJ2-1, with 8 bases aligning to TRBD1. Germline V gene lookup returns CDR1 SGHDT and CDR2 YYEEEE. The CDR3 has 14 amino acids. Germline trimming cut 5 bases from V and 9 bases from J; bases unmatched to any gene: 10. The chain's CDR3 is CASRLTGDLSEQFF. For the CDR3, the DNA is TGTGCCAGCAGGCTGACAGGGGATCTCAGTGAGCAGTTCTTC.

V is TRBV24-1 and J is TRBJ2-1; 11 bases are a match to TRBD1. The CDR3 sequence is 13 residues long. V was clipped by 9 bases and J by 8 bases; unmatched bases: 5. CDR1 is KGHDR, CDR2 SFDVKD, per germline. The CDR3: CATGQGARYEQFF. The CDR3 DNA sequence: TGTGCCACCGGACAGGGGGCGCGGTATGAGCAGTTCTTC.